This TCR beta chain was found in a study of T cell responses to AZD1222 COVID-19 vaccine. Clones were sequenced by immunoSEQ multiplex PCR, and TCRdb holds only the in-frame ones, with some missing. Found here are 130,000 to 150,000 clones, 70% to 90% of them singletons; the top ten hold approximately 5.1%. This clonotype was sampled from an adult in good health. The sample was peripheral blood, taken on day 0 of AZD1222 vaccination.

The CDR3 DNA is TGTGCCAGCAGTGAATCAGGGCGAAATCAGCCCCAGCATTTT. It yields the protein CASSESGRNQPQHF. The rearrangement links TRBV6-1 to TRBJ1-5, with a possible D match to TRBD1 (5 bases). V gave up 2 bases and J gave up 4 bases, with 9 bases separating them. The germline V gene has CDR1 MNHNS and CDR2 SASEGT. The CDR3 extends over 14 amino acids.